This TCR beta chain was recorded in a study of OX40 agonist ivuxolimab in advanced cancers. Study background: Previous treatment with anti-PD-1, anti-PD-L1 or anti-CTLA-4 therapy was allowed; about 40% had received some. Of the patients, three showed partial responses, one with hepatocellular carcinoma and two with cutaneous melanoma.

Of note for this clone: The antigen remains undetermined.

Assay used: immunoSEQ multiplex PCR; TCRdb lists only in-frame clones, some missing. The table has some 47,000 clones, about 85% seen once. Whole-study results and caveats: In general, CD8+ T cells held more expanded clones than CD4+ did, on average.

People who had autoimmune disease history or systemic immunosuppression were excluded. The CDR3 length is 12 residues. Germline V gene sequence: CDR1 SNHLY, CDR2 FYNNEI. This TCR came from an adult with an advanced solid tumor such as melanoma, head and neck, liver or kidney cancer. The rearrangement links TRBV2 to TRBJ2-5; D is undetermined. The J call may be in error: the DNA end matches TRBJ2-7 better. Sequenced material: CD4+ or CD8+ T cells sorted from blood, taken in a trial of the OX40 agonist ivuxolimab. Written as DNA, the CDR3 is TGTGCCAGCATTTATCTCGAATACGAGCAGTACTTC. It is translated as CASIYLEYEQYF.